This T cell receptor beta chain stems from a study of shared clonotypes between healthy human individuals. CDR1 is SGDLS and CDR2 is YYNGEE in the germline V gene. The CDR3 is made up of 15 amino acids. V was trimmed by 0 bases and J by 4 bases, leaving 10 bases between them. Sequenced by immunoSEQ multiplex PCR; TCRdb stores in-frame clones only, minus some. The data contain roughly 2 million clones, 90% to 95% of them seen just once; the ten biggest clones take up under 0.15%. The clonotype was recovered from a man younger than 35 in good health. The sample consisted of naive CD4+ T cells sorted from blood. Specified subset: CD45RA+ positively selected. This chain uses TRBV9 with TRBJ1-4; D call uncertain. DNA for the CDR3: TGTGCCAGCAGCGTAGATTACAGCTATAATGAAAAACTGTTTTTT. Protein sequence: CASSVDYSYNEKLFF.